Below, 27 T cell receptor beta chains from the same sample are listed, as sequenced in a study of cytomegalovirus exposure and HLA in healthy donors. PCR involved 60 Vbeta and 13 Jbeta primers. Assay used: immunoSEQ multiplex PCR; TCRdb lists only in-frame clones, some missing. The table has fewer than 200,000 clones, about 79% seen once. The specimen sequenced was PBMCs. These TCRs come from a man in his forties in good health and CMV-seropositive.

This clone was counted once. CDR3 nucleotides: TGTGCCATCAATGATGGGACTAGCGGGAGGTACGAGCAGTACTTC. Translated, it gives CAINDGTSGRYEQYF. The chain employs TRBV10-3 and TRBJ2-5; 15 nucleotides align to TRBD2. The DNA end is a closer match to TRBJ2-7, so the J assignment may be wrong. This CDR3 has 15 amino acids. Germline assignment: CDR1 ENHRY and CDR2 SYGVKD.

CDR3 sequence: CASSYRSGYTDTQYF. The CDR3 DNA reads TGTGCCAGCAGTTACCGCAGCGGATACACAGATACGCAGTATTTT. J is TRBJ2-3 and V is TRBV6-5; TRBD2 might be the D (5 bases). The CDR3 sequence is 15 residues long. Germline assignment: CDR1 MNHEY and CDR2 SVGAGI. Trimming removed 2 bases at V and 2 bases at J, with 11 bases between.

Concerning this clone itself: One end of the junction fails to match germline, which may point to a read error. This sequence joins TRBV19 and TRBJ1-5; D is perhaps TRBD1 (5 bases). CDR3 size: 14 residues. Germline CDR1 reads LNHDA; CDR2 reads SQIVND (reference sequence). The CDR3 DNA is TGTGCCAGCAGTATAGATCGGGGGGGTCAGCCCCAGCATTTT. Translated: CASSIDRGGQPQHF.

The CDR3 DNA is TGTGCCAGCAGCTCCCGGGACAGGGGGCTTCTTGGCTACACCTTC. This codes for CASSSRDRGLLGYTF. The chain carries TRBV13 and TRBJ1-2, with 12 bases that match TRBD1. The CDR3 length is 15 residues. The germline V gene encodes CDR1 PRHDT and CDR2 FYEKMQ (reference sequence). Losses at the gene ends were 4 bases for V and 7 bases for J; bases not matched to a gene: 7.

CDR3 amino acids: CASRGGGTEAFF. CDR3 coding DNA: TGTGCCAGCAGGGGGGGAGGCACTGAAGCTTTCTTT. This chain joins TRBV28 and TRBJ1-1, with D perhaps TRBD1 (5 bases). The germline CDR1 and CDR2 sequences are MDHEN and SYDVKM. Between the trimmed V and J ends, which lost 6 bases and 4 bases, there was a span of 9 bases. CDR3 size: 12 residues.

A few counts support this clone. CDR3 in DNA: TGTGCCAGCAGTTGGCTGGGGGGCGGGGAGCTGTTTTTT. Protein product: CASSWLGGGELFF. The V call is TRBV27, the J call TRBJ2-2; the D gene is possibly TRBD2 (6 bases). CDR1 MNHEY and CDR2 SMNVEV come from the germline V gene (reference sequence). The CDR3 sequence is 13 residues long. V was cut by 4 bases and J by 7 bases, with 10 bases left in between.

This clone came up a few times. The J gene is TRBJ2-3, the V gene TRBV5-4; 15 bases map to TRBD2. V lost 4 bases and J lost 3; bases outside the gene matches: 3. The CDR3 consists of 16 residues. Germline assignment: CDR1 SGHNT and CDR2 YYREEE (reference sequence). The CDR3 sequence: CASSRTSGRATDTQYF. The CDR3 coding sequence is TGTGCCAGCAGCAGGACTAGCGGGAGGGCGACAGATACGCAGTATTTT.

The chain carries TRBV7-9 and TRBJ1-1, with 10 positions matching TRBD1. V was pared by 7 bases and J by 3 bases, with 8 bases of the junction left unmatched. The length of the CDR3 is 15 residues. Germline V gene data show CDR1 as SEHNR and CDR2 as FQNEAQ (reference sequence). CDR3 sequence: CASTLRTGGDTEAFF. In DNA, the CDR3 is TGTGCCAGCACTCTTAGGACAGGGGGGGACACTGAAGCTTTCTTT.

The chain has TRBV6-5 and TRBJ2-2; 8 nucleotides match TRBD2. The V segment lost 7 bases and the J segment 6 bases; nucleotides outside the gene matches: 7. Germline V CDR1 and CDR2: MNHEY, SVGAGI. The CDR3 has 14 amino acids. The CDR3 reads CASTGLAGAGELFF. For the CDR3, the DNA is TGTGCCAGCACCGGACTAGCAGGGGCCGGGGAGCTGTTTTTT.

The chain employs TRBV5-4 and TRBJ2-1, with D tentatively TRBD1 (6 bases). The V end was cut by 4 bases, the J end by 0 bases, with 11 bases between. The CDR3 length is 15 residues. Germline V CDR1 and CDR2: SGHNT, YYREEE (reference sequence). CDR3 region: CASSQTGNSYNEQFF. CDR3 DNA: TGTGCCAGCAGCCAAACAGGGAACTCCTACAATGAGCAGTTCTTC.

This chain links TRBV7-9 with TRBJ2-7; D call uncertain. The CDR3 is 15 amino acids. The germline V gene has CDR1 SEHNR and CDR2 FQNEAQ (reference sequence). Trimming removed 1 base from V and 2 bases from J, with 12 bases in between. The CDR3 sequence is CASSLGGGLTYEQYF. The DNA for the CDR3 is TGTGCCAGCAGCTTAGGAGGCGGCCTCACCTACGAGCAGTACTTC.

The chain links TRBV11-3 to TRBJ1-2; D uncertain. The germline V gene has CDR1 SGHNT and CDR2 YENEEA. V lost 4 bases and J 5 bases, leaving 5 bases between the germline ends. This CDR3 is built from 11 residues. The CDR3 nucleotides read TGTGCCAGCAGCTCCGAGTATGGCTACACCTTC. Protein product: CASSSEYGYTF. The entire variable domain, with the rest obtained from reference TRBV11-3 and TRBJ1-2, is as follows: EAGVVQSPRYKIIEKKQPVAFWCNPISGHNTLYWYLQNLGQGPELLIRYENEEAVDDSQLPKDRFSAERLKGVDSTLKIQPAELGDSAVYLCASSSEYGYTFGSGTRLTVV.

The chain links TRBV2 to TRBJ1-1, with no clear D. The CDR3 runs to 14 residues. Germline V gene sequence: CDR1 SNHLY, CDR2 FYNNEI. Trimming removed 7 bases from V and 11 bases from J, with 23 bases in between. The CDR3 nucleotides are TGTGCCAGCATAGCAAACGGAGGAACATGGTGGGCTTTCTTT. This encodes CASIANGGTWWAFF.

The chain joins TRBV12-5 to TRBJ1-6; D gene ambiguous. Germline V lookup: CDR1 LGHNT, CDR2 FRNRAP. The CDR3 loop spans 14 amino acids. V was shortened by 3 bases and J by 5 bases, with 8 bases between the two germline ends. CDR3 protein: CASGFGRDNSPLHF. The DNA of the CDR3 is TGTGCTAGTGGTTTTGGGCGGGATAATTCACCCCTCCACTTT. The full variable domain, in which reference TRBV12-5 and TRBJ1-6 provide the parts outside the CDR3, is DARVTQTPRHKVTEMGQEVTMRCQPILGHNTVFWYRQTMMQGLELLAYFRNRAPLDDSGMPKDRFSAEMPDATLATLKIQPSEPRDSAVYFCASGFGRDNSPLHFGNGTRLTVT.

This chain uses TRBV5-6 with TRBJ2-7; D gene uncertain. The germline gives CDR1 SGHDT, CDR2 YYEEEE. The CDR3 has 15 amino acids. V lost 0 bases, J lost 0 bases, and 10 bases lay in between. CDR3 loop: CASSLVRRYSYEQYF. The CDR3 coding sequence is TGTGCCAGCAGCTTGGTCCGCAGGTACTCCTACGAGCAGTACTTC.

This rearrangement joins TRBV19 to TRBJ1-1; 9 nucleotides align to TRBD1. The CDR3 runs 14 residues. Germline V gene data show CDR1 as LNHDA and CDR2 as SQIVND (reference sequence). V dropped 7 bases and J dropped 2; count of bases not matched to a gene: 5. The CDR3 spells CASIDRGINTEAFF. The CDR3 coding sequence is TGTGCCAGTATTGACAGGGGGATCAACACTGAAGCTTTCTTT. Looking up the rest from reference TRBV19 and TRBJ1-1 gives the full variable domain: DGGITQSPKYLFRKEGQNVTLSCEQNLNHDAMYWYRQDPGQGLRLIYYSQIVNDFQKGDIAEGYSVSREKKESFPLTVTSAQKNPTAFYLCASIDRGINTEAFFGQGTRLTVV.

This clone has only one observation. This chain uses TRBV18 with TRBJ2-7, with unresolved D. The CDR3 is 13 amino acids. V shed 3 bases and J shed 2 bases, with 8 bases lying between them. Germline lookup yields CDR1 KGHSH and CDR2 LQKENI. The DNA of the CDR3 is TGTGCCAGCTCACCCCTAGAAACCTACGAGCAGTACTTC. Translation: CASSPLETYEQYF.

The CDR3 reads CASSSRDWSYNEQFF. In nucleotides, the CDR3 is TGTGCCAGCAGCTCCCGGGACTGGTCCTACAATGAGCAGTTCTTC. This chain uses TRBV5-4 with TRBJ2-1, with a tentative D call TRBD2 (6 bases). This CDR3 contains 15 residues. The V and J ends lost 3 bases and 1 base respectively, with 11 bases between them. Germline lookup yields CDR1 SGHNT and CDR2 YYREEE (reference sequence).

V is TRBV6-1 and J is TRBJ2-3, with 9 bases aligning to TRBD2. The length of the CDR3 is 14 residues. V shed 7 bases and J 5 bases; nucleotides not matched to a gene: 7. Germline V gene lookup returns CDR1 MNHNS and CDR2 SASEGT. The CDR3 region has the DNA TGTGCCAGCACCTTAGCGGGAGTAGGAGATACGCAGTATTTT. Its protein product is CASTLAGVGDTQYF.

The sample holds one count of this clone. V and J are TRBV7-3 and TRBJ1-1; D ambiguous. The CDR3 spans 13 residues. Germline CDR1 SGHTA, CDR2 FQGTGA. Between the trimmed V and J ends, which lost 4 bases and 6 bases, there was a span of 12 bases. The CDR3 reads CASSSRMGSEAFF. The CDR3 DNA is TGTGCCAGCAGCTCCAGGATGGGCTCTGAAGCTTTCTTT.

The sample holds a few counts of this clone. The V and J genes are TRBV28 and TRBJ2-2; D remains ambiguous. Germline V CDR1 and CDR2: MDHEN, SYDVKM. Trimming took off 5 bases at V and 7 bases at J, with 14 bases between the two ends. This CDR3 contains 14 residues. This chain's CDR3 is CASSTASLGGELFF. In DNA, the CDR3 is TGTGCCAGCAGTACCGCCTCGCTAGGCGGGGAGCTGTTTTTT.

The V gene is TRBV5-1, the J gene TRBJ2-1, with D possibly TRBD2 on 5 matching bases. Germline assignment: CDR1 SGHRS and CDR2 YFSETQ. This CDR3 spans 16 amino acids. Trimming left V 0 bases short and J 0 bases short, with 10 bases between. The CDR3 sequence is CASSLEAASSYNEQFF. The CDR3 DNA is TGCGCCAGCAGCTTGGAAGCGGCGAGCTCCTACAATGAGCAGTTCTTC.

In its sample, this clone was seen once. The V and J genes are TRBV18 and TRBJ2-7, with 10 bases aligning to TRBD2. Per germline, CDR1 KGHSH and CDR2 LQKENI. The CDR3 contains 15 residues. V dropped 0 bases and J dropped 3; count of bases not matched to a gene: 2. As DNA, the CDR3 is TGTGCCAGCTCACCACCGTCTAGCGGGAGCTACGAGCAGTACTTC. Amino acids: CASSPPSSGSYEQYF.

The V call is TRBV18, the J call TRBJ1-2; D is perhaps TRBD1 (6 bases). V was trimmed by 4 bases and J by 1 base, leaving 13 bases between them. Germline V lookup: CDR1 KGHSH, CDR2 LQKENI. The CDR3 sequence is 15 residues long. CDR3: CASSRGTRSNYGYTF. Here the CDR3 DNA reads TGTGCCAGCTCACGAGGGACAAGGAGTAACTATGGCTACACCTTC. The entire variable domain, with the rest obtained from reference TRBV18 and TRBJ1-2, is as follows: NAGVMQNPRHLVRRRGQEARLRCSPMKGHSHVYWYRQLPEEGLKFMVYLQKENIIDESGMPKERFSAEFPKEGPSILRIQQVVRGDSAAYFCASSRGTRSNYGYTFGSGTRLTVV.

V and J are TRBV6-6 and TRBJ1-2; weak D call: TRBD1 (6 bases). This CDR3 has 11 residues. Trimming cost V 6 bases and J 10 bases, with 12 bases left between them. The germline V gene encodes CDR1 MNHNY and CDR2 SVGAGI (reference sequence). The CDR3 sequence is CASRGDTLYTF. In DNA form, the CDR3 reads TGTGCCAGCAGGGGGGACACCCTCTACACCTTC.

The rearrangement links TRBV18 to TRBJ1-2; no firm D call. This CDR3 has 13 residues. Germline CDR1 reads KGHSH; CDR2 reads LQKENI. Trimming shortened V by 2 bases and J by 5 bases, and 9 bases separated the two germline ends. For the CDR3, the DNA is TGTGCCAGCTCACCAGGTGGAGGGTATGGCTACACCTTC. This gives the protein CASSPGGGYGYTF.

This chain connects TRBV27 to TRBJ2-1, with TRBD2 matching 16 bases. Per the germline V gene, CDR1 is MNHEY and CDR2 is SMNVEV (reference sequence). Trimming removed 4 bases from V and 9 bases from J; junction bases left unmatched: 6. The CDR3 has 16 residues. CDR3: CASSSGTSGRAGEQFF. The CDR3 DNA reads TGTGCCAGCAGTTCCGGGACTAGCGGGAGGGCGGGTGAGCAGTTCTTC.